The clone carrying this T cell receptor beta chain was found once. Other nucleotide sequences from this sample produce the same CDR3. The record originates from a study of blood T cell repertoires in COVID-19. At the level of the study: Collection of acute and convalescent COVID-19 samples took place in the United States, Italy and Spain. In each case, the material was cDNA or gDNA derived from T cells, B-cell-depleted T cells, or PBMCs.

Germline V lookup: CDR1 LNHDA, CDR2 SQIVND (reference sequence). The CDR3 has 15 residues. Trimming took off 1 base at V and 2 bases at J, with 9 bases between the two ends. As originally analysed: Estimation of nucleated cell counts relied on the amplification of reference gene primers. The data were produced by immunoSEQ multiplex PCR, yet TCRdb's version contains in-frame clones alone and is incomplete. That table furnishes V, J and clone size, whereas the DNA furnished D and trimming. The data show fewer than 250,000 clones, around 80% seen once. The V call is TRBV19, the J call TRBJ1-5; D uncertain. Material: peripheral blood. The sequence was collected from a woman of 80 years or more with acute or convalescent COVID-19. CDR3 sequence: CASSIGGLGNQPQHF. In DNA, the CDR3 is TGTGCCAGTAGTATAGGAGGTTTAGGCAATCAGCCCCAGCATTTT.